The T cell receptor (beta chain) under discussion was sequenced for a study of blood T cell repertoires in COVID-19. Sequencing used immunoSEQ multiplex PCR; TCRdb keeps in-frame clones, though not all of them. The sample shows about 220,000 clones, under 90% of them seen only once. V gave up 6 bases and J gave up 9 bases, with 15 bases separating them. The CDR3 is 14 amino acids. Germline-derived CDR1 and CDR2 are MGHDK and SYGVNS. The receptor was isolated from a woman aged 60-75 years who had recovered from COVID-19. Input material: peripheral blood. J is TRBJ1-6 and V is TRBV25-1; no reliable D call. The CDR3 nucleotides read TGTGCCAGCAGGTCCTCCGGTCTAGTTTCACCCCTCCACTTT. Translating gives CASRSSGLVSPLHF.